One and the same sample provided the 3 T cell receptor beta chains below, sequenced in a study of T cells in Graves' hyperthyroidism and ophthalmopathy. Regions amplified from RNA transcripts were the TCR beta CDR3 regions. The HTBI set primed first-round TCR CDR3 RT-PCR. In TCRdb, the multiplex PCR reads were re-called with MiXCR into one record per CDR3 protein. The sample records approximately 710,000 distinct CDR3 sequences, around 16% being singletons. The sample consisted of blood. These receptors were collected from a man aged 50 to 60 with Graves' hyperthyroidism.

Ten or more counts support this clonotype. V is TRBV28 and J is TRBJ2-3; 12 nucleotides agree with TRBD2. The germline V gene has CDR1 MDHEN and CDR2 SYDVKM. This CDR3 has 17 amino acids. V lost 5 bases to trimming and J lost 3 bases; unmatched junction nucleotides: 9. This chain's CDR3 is CASSPNHGTSGTDTQYF. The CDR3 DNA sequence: TGTGCCAGCAGTCCAAACCACGGGACTAGCGGGACAGATACGCAGTATTTT.

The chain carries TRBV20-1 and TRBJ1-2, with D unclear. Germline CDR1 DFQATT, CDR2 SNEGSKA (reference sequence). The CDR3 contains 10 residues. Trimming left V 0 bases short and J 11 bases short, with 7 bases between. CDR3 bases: TGCAGTGCTAGAGATTACACGTACACCTTC. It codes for CSARDYTYTF.

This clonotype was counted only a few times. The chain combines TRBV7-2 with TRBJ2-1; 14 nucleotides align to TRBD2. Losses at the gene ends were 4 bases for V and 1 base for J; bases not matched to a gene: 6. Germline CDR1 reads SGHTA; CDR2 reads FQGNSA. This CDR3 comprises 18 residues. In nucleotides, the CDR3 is TGTGCCAGCAGCTCCCCGGGACTAGCGGGAGTTTCCTACAATGAGCAGTTCTTC. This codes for CASSSPGLAGVSYNEQFF.